The clone carrying this T cell receptor (beta chain) was seen at least ten times. This sample was taken from a study of immune characterization of retroperitoneal liposarcoma. The CDR3 has 17 amino acids. Trimming took off 4 bases at V and 2 bases at J, with 21 bases between the two ends. CDR1 MGHRA and CDR2 YSYEKL come from the germline V gene. In TCRdb, the PCR reads were re-called with MiXCR into one record per CDR3 protein. In the table there are roughly 9,300 distinct CDR3 sequences, over 35% of which are singletons. This TCR derives from a male donor with retroperitoneal liposarcoma. The chain joins TRBV4-1 to TRBJ2-7; a possible D gene is TRBD1 (5 bases). The sequenced sample consisted of tumor tissue. Here the CDR3 DNA reads TGCGCCAGCAGCCCCCCGTCCGTGGGGCTAAGGGCCTACGAGCAGTACTTC. As protein: CASSPPSVGLRAYEQYF.